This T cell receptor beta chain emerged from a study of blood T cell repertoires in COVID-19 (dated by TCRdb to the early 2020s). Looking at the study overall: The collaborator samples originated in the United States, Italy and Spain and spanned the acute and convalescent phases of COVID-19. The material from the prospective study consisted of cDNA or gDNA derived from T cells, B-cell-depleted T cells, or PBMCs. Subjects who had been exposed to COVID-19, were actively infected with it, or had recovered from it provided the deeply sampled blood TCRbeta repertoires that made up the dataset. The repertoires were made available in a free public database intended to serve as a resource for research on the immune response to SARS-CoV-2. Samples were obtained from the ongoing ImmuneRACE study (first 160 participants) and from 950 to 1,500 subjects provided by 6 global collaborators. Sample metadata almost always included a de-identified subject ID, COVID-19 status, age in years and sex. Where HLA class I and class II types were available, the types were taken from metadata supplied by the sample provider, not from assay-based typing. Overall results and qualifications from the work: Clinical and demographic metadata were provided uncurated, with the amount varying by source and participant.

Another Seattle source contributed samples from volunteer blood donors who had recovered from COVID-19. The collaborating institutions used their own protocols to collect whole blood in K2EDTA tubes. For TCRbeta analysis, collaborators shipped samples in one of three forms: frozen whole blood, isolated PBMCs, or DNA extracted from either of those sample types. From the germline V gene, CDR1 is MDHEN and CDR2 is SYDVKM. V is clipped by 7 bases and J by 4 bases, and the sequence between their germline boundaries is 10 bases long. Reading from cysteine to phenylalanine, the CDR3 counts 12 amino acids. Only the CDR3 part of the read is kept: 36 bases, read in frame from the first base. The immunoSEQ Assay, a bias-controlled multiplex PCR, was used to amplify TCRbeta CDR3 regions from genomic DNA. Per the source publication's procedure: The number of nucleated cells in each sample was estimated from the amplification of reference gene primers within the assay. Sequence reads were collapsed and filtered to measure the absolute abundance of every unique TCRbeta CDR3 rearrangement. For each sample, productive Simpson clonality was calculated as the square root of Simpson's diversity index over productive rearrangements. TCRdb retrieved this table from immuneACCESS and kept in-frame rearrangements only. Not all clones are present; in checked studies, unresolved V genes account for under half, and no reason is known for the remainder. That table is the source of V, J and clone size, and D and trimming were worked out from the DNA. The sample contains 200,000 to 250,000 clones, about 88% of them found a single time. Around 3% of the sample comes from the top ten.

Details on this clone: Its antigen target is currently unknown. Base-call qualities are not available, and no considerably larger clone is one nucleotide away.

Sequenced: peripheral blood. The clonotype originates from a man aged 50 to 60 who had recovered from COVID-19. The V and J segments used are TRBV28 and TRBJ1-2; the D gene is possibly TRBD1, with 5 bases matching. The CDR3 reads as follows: CASTPQGYGYTF. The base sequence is TGTGCCAGCACTCCCCAGGGCTATGGCTACACCTTC.